Listed below are T cell receptor beta chains from one sample, sequenced in a study of T-cell memory formation after mild COVID-19. TCRdb ran MiXCR on the 5' RACE reads and lists one entry per CDR3 protein. Counted here are about 350,000 distinct CDR3 sequences, roughly an eighth occurring once; the ten biggest clones make up under 25%. Sequenced sample: PBMCs or a T cell subset sorted from them (not recorded which). These receptors all stem from a man aged 18-30 years who had mild COVID-19 (a few samples of this study predate the infection). Cell type and time point are not known. Both conserved end residues are part of each CDR3. D genes are given only for firm matches. Rows may omit the clone size; those that give it use once, few, many or a size class.

-	-	TRBV11-3	TRBJ2-3	CASSSTYGPSSDTQYF	TGTGCCAGCAGCTCGACCTATGGCCCTTCGAGCGATACGCAGTATTTT
few	-	TRBV5-6	TRBJ1-2	CASSLVGGIYGYTF	TGTGCCAGCAGCTTGGTGGGGGGAATCTATGGCTACACCTTC
few	TRBD1	TRBV28	TRBJ1-2	CASSLGQGFGEYYGYTF	TGTGCCAGCAGCCTTGGACAGGGGTTCGGAGAGTACTATGGCTACACCTTC
-	TRBD1	TRBV5-1	TRBJ2-4	CASSFEDRDIQYF	TGCGCCAGCAGCTTCGAAGACAGGGACATTCAGTACTTC
few	TRBD1	TRBV7-2	TRBJ2-1	CASSLTGAGDEQFF	TGTGCCAGCAGCCTGACAGGGGCGGGCGATGAGCAGTTCTTC
-	-	TRBV7-9	TRBJ2-2	CASSPPVGELFF	TGTGCCAGCAGCCCACCGGTCGGGGAGCTGTTTTTT
few	TRBD1	TRBV19	TRBJ1-5	CASRFRDSHNQPQHF	TGTGCCAGTAGATTCAGGGACAGCCACAATCAGCCCCAGCATTTT
-	-	TRBV7-9	TRBJ1-1	CASSLAGRGMNTEAFF	TGTGCCAGCAGCTTAGCGGGGCGGGGGATGAACACTGAAGCTTTCTTT
-	-	TRBV12-3/TRBV12-4	TRBJ2-7	CASSLSRATYEQYF	TGTGCCAGCAGTTTGTCCAGGGCCACCTACGAGCAGTACTTC
-	-	TRBV9	TRBJ1-1	CASSPLRWNTEAFF	TGTGCCAGCAGCCCACTACGGTGGAACACTGAAGCTTTCTTT
-	-	TRBV19	TRBJ2-5	CASSRAYQETQYF	TGTGCCAGTAGTAGGGCGTACCAAGAGACCCAGTACTTC
few	TRBD1	TRBV24-1	TRBJ1-5	CATSDTGDNQPQHF	TGTGCCACCAGTGATACAGGGGACAATCAGCCCCAGCATTTT
-	-	TRBV29-1	TRBJ2-3	CSVSDSSTDTQYF	TGCAGCGTTTCGGACAGTAGCACAGATACGCAGTATTTT
-	-	TRBV7-9	TRBJ1-2	CASSLLHNYGYTF	TGTGCCAGCAGCTTACTACATAACTATGGCTACACCTTC
many	-	TRBV12-3/TRBV12-4	TRBJ1-4	CASSFGQPEKLFF	TGTGCCAGCAGTTTTGGACAGCCAGAAAAACTGTTTTTT
-	-	TRBV6-5	TRBJ1-2	CASSGENPNLGYGYTF	TGTGCCAGCAGTGGGGAGAACCCCAATCTAGGCTATGGCTACACCTTC
few	-	TRBV4-1	TRBJ1-3	CASSQDPGRSGNTIYF	TGCGCCAGCAGCCAGGACCCGGGGCGGTCGGGAAACACCATATATTTT
-	-	TRBV6-5	TRBJ1-2	CASSYGIASHYGYTF	TGTGCCAGCAGTTACGGGATAGCTTCGCACTATGGCTACACCTTC
once	-	TRBV6-1	TRBJ1-5	CASSEGTFNQPQHF	TGTGCCAGCAGTGAAGGGACGTTCAATCAGCCCCAGCATTTT
many	-	TRBV2	TRBJ2-7	CASIVEPYEQYF	TGTGCCAGCATCGTCGAACCCTACGAGCAGTACTTC
few	-	TRBV7-2	TRBJ2-7	CASSSEAGRAYEQYF	TGTGCCAGCAGCTCAGAGGCGGGCAGGGCCTACGAGCAGTACTTC
few	-	TRBV4-1	TRBJ1-5	CASSQDPGGWYSNSNQPQHF	TGCGCCAGCAGCCAAGATCCGGGGGGGTGGTACAGCAATAGCAATCAGCCCCAGCATTTT
-	TRBD1	TRBV18	TRBJ2-1	CASSPMVGQAVGAYNEQFF	TGTGCCAGCTCACCAATGGTTGGACAGGCCGTAGGGGCTTACAATGAGCAGTTCTTC